The 24 T cell receptor beta chains presented below share a single source sample, sequenced in a study of CD8+ T cells in alopecia areata. Specified treatment: oral pan-JAK inhibitor, 5-10 mg twice daily. Sequencing templates came from extracted RNA that was reverse transcribed into cDNA. TCRdb keeps only in-frame clones here, not all; method: immunoSEQ multiplex PCR. The sample has about 190,000 clones; around 60% are singletons. The source was CD4+ T cells sorted from blood, collected around week 50, from a patient treated with tofacitinib. The receptors come from a human donor with alopecia areata.

This chain uses TRBV5-1 with TRBJ2-7; 7 bases fit TRBD1. The CDR3 runs 13 residues. The V and J ends lost 4 bases and 6 bases, in that order; junction bases with no gene match: 7. From germline, CDR1 is SGHRS and CDR2 YFSETQ. The CDR3 DNA is TGCGCCAGCAGCCCTGGACAGGATTTCGAGCAGTACTTC. Amino acid sequence: CASSPGQDFEQYF.

The J gene is TRBJ1-2, the V gene TRBV4-2; no definite D call. Germline CDR1 reads LGHNA; CDR2 reads YNFKEQ. The ends were cut back, 0 bases at V and 8 bases at J, with 7 bases in the middle. This CDR3 spans 12 amino acids. DNA for the CDR3: TGTGCCAGCAGCCAAGATCCCACAGGCTACACCTTC. It is translated as CASSQDPTGYTF.

A few counts support this clone. This chain links TRBV21-1 with TRBJ1-1. TRBV21-1 is a listed pseudogene. The CDR3 is 16 residues long. CDR3 region: CASSTRRYFENTEAFF. DNA for the CDR3: TGTGCCAGCAGCACTCGACGATATTTCGAGAACACTGAAGCTTTCTTT.

The chain links TRBV19 to TRBJ1-5, with D possibly being TRBD1 (6 bases). Trimming pared 1 base from V and 3 bases from J, leaving 13 bases between. The CDR3 sequence is 16 residues long. Germline CDR1 and CDR2: LNHDA and SQIVND (reference sequence). The CDR3 loop is CASSIAQGGYNQPQHF. The CDR3 nucleotides read TGTGCCAGTAGTATAGCACAGGGCGGGTACAATCAGCCCCAGCATTTT.

This clone was picked up many times. The rearrangement joins TRBV7-9 to TRBJ2-6; D not resolved. The CDR3 is made up of 15 amino acids. V lost 5 bases to trimming and J lost 0 bases, with 8 bases between them. CDR1 is SEHNR and CDR2 is FQNEAQ in the germline V gene (reference sequence). Here the CDR3 reads CASSPRISGANVLTF. CDR3 nucleotide sequence: TGTGCCAGCAGCCCCAGGATCTCTGGGGCCAACGTCCTGACTTTC.

V is TRBV5-1 and J is TRBJ2-3; possibly TRBD2 for D (5 bases). The CDR3 totals 14 residues. The ends were cut back, 5 bases at V and 0 bases at J, with 10 bases in the middle. From germline, CDR1 is SGHRS and CDR2 YFSETQ. The CDR3 DNA reads TGCGCCAGCAGGAGAAGCGGAAGCACAGATACGCAGTATTTT. Protein: CASRRSGSTDTQYF.

This clone occurred a few times. CDR3 DNA sequence: TGCGCCAGCAGCCAGTCCGGGACAGGGGCACGGAGGCAGTACTTC. It specifies CASSQSGTGARRQYF. The chain joins TRBV4-3 to TRBJ2-7, with 10 nucleotides matching TRBD1. The CDR3 is made up of 15 amino acids. J gave up 9 bases and V 3 bases, and 11 bases lay outside the gene matches. Germline V CDR1 and CDR2: LGHNA, YSLEER.

V usage is TRBV30 and J usage is TRBJ1-4, with D unclear. Germline V gene lookup returns CDR1 GTSNPN and CDR2 SVGIG (reference sequence). The CDR3 runs 12 residues. V was cut by 4 bases and J by 7 bases, with 10 bases left in between. This chain's CDR3 is CAWNPLGEKLFF. CDR3 bases: TGTGCCTGGAATCCCCTGGGTGAAAAACTGTTTTTT.

V and J are TRBV27 and TRBJ2-1, with 10 bases matching TRBD2. Germline CDR1 is MNHEY and CDR2 is SMNVEV (reference sequence). V lost 2 bases and J lost 6; bases outside the gene matches: 10. This CDR3 contains 17 residues. The CDR3 DNA reads TGTGCCAGCAGTTTAGGAGCGGGGGGGATTAGTGGCAATGAGCAGTTCTTC. Its translation is CASSLGAGGISGNEQFF.

The V call is TRBV4-3, the J call TRBJ1-4; D unclear. V was shortened by 6 bases and J by 8 bases, with 4 bases between the two germline ends. CDR1 and CDR2 (germline): LGHNA, YSLEER. The CDR3 runs 10 residues. The CDR3 DNA sequence: TGCGCCAGCAGTGGCGAAAAACTGTTTTTT. Translated, it gives CASSGEKLFF.

J is TRBJ2-7 and V is TRBV29-1, with 8 bases identical to TRBD1. The CDR3 contains 13 residues. The V gene's germline CDR1 is SQVTM and CDR2 ANQGSEA. V was clipped by 7 bases and J by 4 bases; unmatched bases: 9. Written as DNA, the CDR3 is TGCAGCGCTACGACAGGGGATTGGTACGAGCAGTACTTC. Amino acids: CSATTGDWYEQYF.

The table lists this clone with a count of one. V gene TRBV30 combines with J gene TRBJ1-5, with a weak D call TRBD1 (6 bases). Deletions cut 0 bases from V and 7 bases from J, with 13 bases between. The CDR3 totals 14 residues. CDR1 is GTSNPN and CDR2 is SVGIG in the germline V gene (reference sequence). CDR3 loop: CAWSVRGGLQPQHF. CDR3 coding DNA: TGTGCCTGGAGTGTACGCGGGGGGCTACAGCCCCAGCATTTT. Combining the CDR3 with reference TRBV30 and TRBJ1-5 gives the whole variable domain SQTIHQWPATLVQPVGSPLSLECTVEGTSNPNLYWYRQAAGRGLQLLFYSVGIGQISSEVPQNLSASRPQDRQFILSSKKLLLSDSGFYLCAWSVRGGLQPQHFGDGTRLSIL.

The chain carries TRBV5-1 and TRBJ1-2; D is ambiguous. V was pared by 6 bases and J by 1 base, with 10 bases between. The CDR3 is 13 residues long. Germline V gene data show CDR1 as SGHRS and CDR2 as YFSETQ. The CDR3 bases are TGCGCCAGCAAGTTGGGAAATAACTATGGCTACACCTTC. Translation: CASKLGNNYGYTF.

The CDR3 nucleotides are TGTGCCAGCAGTGTACCGGGACAGGGGGTCTACACCTTC. This translates into CASSVPGQGVYTF. The V gene is TRBV25-1, the J gene TRBJ1-2, with 11 positions matching TRBD1. The CDR3 totals 13 residues. V lost 4 bases and J lost 10; bases outside the gene matches: 5. Per germline, CDR1 MGHDK and CDR2 SYGVNS.

The gene calls are TRBV7-2 and TRBJ1-5, with D maybe TRBD1 (5 bases). The CDR3 has 17 residues. The germline gives CDR1 SGHTA, CDR2 FQGNSA. Trimming stripped 3 bases from V and 5 bases from J, with 20 bases between. CDR3: CASSFRGGSTNHQPQHF. In DNA form, the CDR3 reads TGTGCCAGCAGCTTTCGTGGGGGTTCCACAAATCATCAGCCCCAGCATTTT.

As concerns this clone: Here the CDR3 omits its conserved ending phenylalanine or tryptophan, so a read error is the likely source. The limits of the CDR3 on the DNA are not certain, so only TCRdb's listed CDR3 is given. The genes are TRBV29-1 and TRBJ1-1; the table names TRBD1, a call not compared with the DNA. The CDR3 is 11 amino acids in total, end residues counted. Germline V gene lookup returns CDR1 SQVTM and CDR2 ANQGSEA. The CDR3 loop is CSVESTVQAYI.

The chain has TRBV5-1 and TRBJ2-1; TRBD2 aligns across 8 bases. The germline V gene has CDR1 SGHRS and CDR2 YFSETQ. Trimming took 0 bases from V and 5 from J; bases not matched to a gene: 7. This CDR3 is 16 amino acids long. This CDR3 reads CASSLVGSGANNEQFF. The CDR3 nucleotides are TGCGCCAGCAGCTTGGTAGGTAGCGGGGCTAACAATGAGCAGTTCTTC.

This clone was observed a handful of times. This sequence joins TRBV29-1 and TRBJ2-4; D uncertain. Looked up from germline, CDR1 is SQVTM and CDR2 is ANQGSEA. The CDR3 loop spans 12 amino acids. V was shortened by 6 bases and J by 7 bases, with 13 bases between the two germline ends. Written as DNA, the CDR3 is TGCAGCGTCACTATTGGCAGTAACATTCAGTACTTC. Its translation is CSVTIGSNIQYF.

The rearrangement links TRBV29-1 to TRBJ1-4; TRBD1 is a possible D gene (5 bases). V lost 1 base to trimming and J lost 8 bases, with 11 bases between them. Germline CDR1 SQVTM, CDR2 ANQGSEA. The CDR3 length is 13 residues. The CDR3 here is CSVEANRGEKLFF. DNA for the CDR3: TGCAGCGTTGAAGCGAATAGGGGAGAAAAACTGTTTTTT.

The chain combines TRBV5-1 with TRBJ2-1, with TRBD2 matching over 8 bases. CDR1 is SGHRS, CDR2 YFSETQ, per germline. V shed 0 bases and J 9 bases; nucleotides not matched to a gene: 8. The CDR3 runs 15 residues. Here the CDR3 reads CASSLVVAGPAEQFF. CDR3 in DNA: TGCGCCAGCAGCTTGGTGGTAGCGGGGCCGGCTGAGCAGTTCTTC.

There are a few counts of this clone. This chain uses TRBV27 with TRBJ2-2; weak D call: TRBD2 (7 bases). CDR1 is MNHEY and CDR2 is SMNVEV in the germline V gene (reference sequence). V was shortened by 0 bases and J by 7 bases, with 9 bases between the two germline ends. The CDR3 spans 14 residues. CDR3 nucleotide sequence: TGTGCCAGCAGTTTATCTAGGGGGGGCGGGGAGCTGTTTTTT. The encoded protein is CASSLSRGGGELFF.

The chain recombines TRBV15 with TRBJ2-5; D may be TRBD2 (5 bases). Germline CDR1 reads LNHNV; CDR2 reads YYDKDF (reference sequence). The CDR3 contains 16 residues. Trimming took 1 base from V and 3 from J, leaving 15 bases between them. In nucleotides, the CDR3 is TGTGCCACCAGCAGAGGCCCCTCGGGGTGGGAAGAGACCCAGTACTTC. Its translation is CATSRGPSGWEETQYF.

The chain links TRBV11-2 to TRBJ2-1; the D is unclear. The CDR3 contains 14 residues. Trimming stripped 2 bases from V and 5 bases from J, with 10 bases between. Looked up from germline, CDR1 is SGHAT and CDR2 is FQNNGV. In DNA form, the CDR3 reads TGTGCCAGCAGCTTAAACTCGCCCAACAATGAGCAGTTCTTC. Translated: CASSLNSPNNEQFF. The variable domain in full, completed from reference TRBV11-2 and TRBJ2-1, reads EAGVAQSPRYKIIEKRQSVAFWCNPISGHATLYWYQQILGQGPKLLIQFQNNGVVDDSQLPKDRFSAERLKGVDSTLKIQPAKLEDSAVYLCASSLNSPNNEQFFGPGTRLTVL.

The chain couples TRBV15 to TRBJ1-1, with unresolved D. CDR3 length: 15 residues. The germline V gene encodes CDR1 LNHNV and CDR2 YYDKDF (reference sequence). Between the trimmed V and J ends, which lost 0 bases and 3 bases, there was a span of 11 bases. The CDR3 coding sequence is TGTGCCACCAGCAGAGATTTAGGTCTCGACACTGAAGCTTTCTTT. Encoded protein: CATSRDLGLDTEAFF.